These 22 T cell receptor beta chains came from one sample sequenced in a study of regulatory T cells in long-lasting Graves disease. Time point specified: newly diagnosed GD, antithyroid drugs for less than 3 months. From PBMCs, RNA was extracted and then used to make the TCR library. CDR3 regions were amplified by Arm-PCR using iRepertoire HTBI primers to build TCR beta libraries. TCRdb analysed the multiplex PCR reads with MiXCR anew, one entry per CDR3 protein. The table shows 540,000 or so distinct CDR3 sequences, with 13% occurring only once. The same data also contributed to another study, on T cells in Graves' hyperthyroidism and ophthalmopathy.

Sequences were derived from peripheral blood mononuclear cells (PBMCs), sampled at new diagnosis, from a patient treated with antithyroid drugs. The source of these receptors is a young man with Graves disease.

The sample holds many counts of this clonotype. A read error may produce the germline difference seen at one junction end. The V gene is TRBV5-1, the J gene TRBJ2-7, with D unresolved. CDR1 is SGHRS and CDR2 is YFSETQ in the germline V gene. This CDR3 is built from 14 residues. CDR3 in DNA: TGTGCCAGCAGCTTGGTCCTGGGGTCCTACGAGCAGTACTTC. This codes for CASSLVLGSYEQYF.

This clonotype was counted at least ten times. The chain carries TRBV6-1 and TRBJ2-5; a possible D gene is TRBD1 (7 bases). Germline loops: CDR1 MNHNS, CDR2 SASEGT. The CDR3 has 15 residues. V lost 8 bases to trimming and J lost 5 bases, with 21 bases between them. This CDR3 is CASESGYGGQETQYF. In nucleotides, the CDR3 is TGTGCCAGCGAGAGCGGGTATGGGGGACAGGAGACCCAGTACTTC.

This clonotype occurred many times. The rearrangement links TRBV3-1 to TRBJ1-1; possible D gene TRBD1, 6 bases. The CDR3 is made up of 14 amino acids. Trimming removed 3 bases at V and 2 bases at J, with 10 bases between. CDR1 and CDR2 from the germline V gene are LGHDT and YNNKEL (reference sequence). This chain's CDR3 is CASSQEDSNTEAFF. The CDR3 DNA reads TGTGCCAGCAGCCAGGAGGACAGTAACACTGAAGCTTTCTTT. The variable domain in full, completed from reference TRBV3-1 and TRBJ1-1, reads DTAVSQTPKYLVTQMGNDKSIKCEQNLGHDTMYWYKQDSKKFLKIMFSYNNKELIINETVPNRFSPKSPDKAHLNLHINSLELGDSAVYFCASSQEDSNTEAFFGQGTRLTVV.

This clonotype was seen many times. The J gene is TRBJ2-3, the V gene TRBV5-1, with D perhaps matching TRBD2 (5 bases). The length of the CDR3 is 14 residues. Trimming removed 5 bases at V and 0 bases at J, with 10 bases between. CDR1 SGHRS and CDR2 YFSETQ come from the germline V gene. The CDR3 sequence: CASREDRSTDTQYF. CDR3 sequence (DNA): TGCGCCAGCAGGGAGGACCGAAGCACAGATACGCAGTATTTT.

The chain uses TRBV24-1 and TRBJ2-5; D is unclear. The CDR3 contains 14 residues. Trimming removed 4 bases from V and 3 bases from J, with 11 bases in between. Per germline, CDR1 KGHDR and CDR2 SFDVKD. Here the CDR3 reads CATSDEGVKETQYF. The CDR3, as DNA: TGTGCCACCAGTGACGAAGGAGTAAAAGAGACCCAGTACTTC.

CDR3 nucleotide sequence: TGTGCCAGCAGCCAATCAAAACTAGCGGGAGCGGGGAGCTCCTACGAGCAGTACTTC. It encodes CASSQSKLAGAGSSYEQYF. This rearrangement joins TRBV16 to TRBJ2-7, with 11 bases matching TRBD2. The CDR3 is 19 residues long. Germline V lookup: CDR1 KGHSY, CDR2 FQNENV. Trimming at V came to 0 bases and at J to 0 bases, leaving 10 bases not matched to a gene. Filled out from reference TRBV16 and TRBJ2-7, the complete variable domain reads GEEVAQTPKHLVRGEGQKAKLYCAPIKGHSYVFWYQQVLKNEFKFLISFQNENVFDETGMPKERFSAKCLPNSPCSLEIQATKLEDSAVYFCASSQSKLAGAGSSYEQYFGPGTRLTVT.

There are many counts of this clonotype. This chain uses TRBV9 with TRBJ1-2; D might be TRBD1 (5 bases). Trimming removed 3 bases at V and 1 base at J, with 13 bases between. The CDR3 length is 15 residues. Germline V gives CDR1 SGDLS, CDR2 YYNGEE. The CDR3 DNA sequence: TGTGCCAGCAGCGACGGGACGGAAATTAACTATGGCTACACCTTC. This codes for CASSDGTEINYGYTF.

This clonotype was counted ten times or more. V gene TRBV12-3 or TRBV12-4 combines with J gene TRBJ1-1; D is ambiguous. V lost 1 base, J lost 3 bases, and 15 bases lay in between. The CDR3 loop spans 16 amino acids. CDR3 protein: CASSLDDLVGDTEAFF. CDR3 in DNA: TGTGCCAGCAGTTTAGACGATCTGGTTGGGGACACTGAAGCTTTCTTT.

Remarks on this clonotype: This sequence may be a read error, since a much larger clone differs from it by one base. The chain is built from TRBV4-1 and TRBJ2-7; 11 nucleotides match TRBD1. Germline V gene lookup returns CDR1 MGHRA and CDR2 YSYEKL. The CDR3 is 15 amino acids. CDR3 residues: CTSSQVGQGVNEQYF. The CDR3 bases are TGCACCAGCAGCCAAGTGGGACAGGGGGTCAACGAGCAGTACTTC.

In its sample, this clonotype was seen many times. The chain recombines TRBV27 with TRBJ2-7, with D possibly TRBD1 on 7 matching bases. The CDR3 is 13 residues long. V lost 6 bases, J lost 4 bases, and 13 bases lay in between. Germline V gene sequence: CDR1 MNHEY, CDR2 SMNVEV (reference sequence). CDR3 loop: CASRSGGRYEQYF. The DNA for the CDR3 is TGTGCCAGCAGATCAGGGGGGAGATACGAGCAGTACTTC.

This sequence joins TRBV28 and TRBJ2-2; D call uncertain. CDR1 is MDHEN and CDR2 is SYDVKM in the germline V gene. CDR3 length: 15 residues. V was pared by 3 bases and J by 4 bases, with 12 bases between. The CDR3 loop reads CASSFSLMVTGELFF. In DNA form, the CDR3 reads TGTGCCAGCAGTTTTTCGCTGATGGTCACCGGGGAGCTGTTTTTT.

This clonotype was observed at least ten times. The gene calls are TRBV6-1 and TRBJ2-3; 7 nucleotides agree with TRBD1. The germline V gene has CDR1 MNHNS and CDR2 SASEGT. V gave up 6 bases and J gave up 5 bases; unmatched junction bases: 11. CDR3 length: 15 amino acids. The CDR3 here is CASRARDAGGDTQYF. The CDR3, as DNA: TGTGCCAGCAGAGCCCGGGACGCAGGGGGAGATACGCAGTATTTT.

The table lists this clonotype with many counts. The genes are TRBV7-2 and TRBJ2-7; no clear D gene. Trimming removed 1 base from V and 3 bases from J, with 7 bases in between. Germline V gene data show CDR1 as SGHTA and CDR2 as FQGNSA. This CDR3 contains 13 residues. The CDR3, as DNA: TGTGCCAGCAGCTTAGTAGCTATCTACGAGCAGTACTTC. Translated: CASSLVAIYEQYF.

The sample holds many counts of this clonotype. This chain uses TRBV12-3 or TRBV12-4 with TRBJ1-2; unclear D gene. The CDR3 length is 12 residues. V gave up 5 bases and J gave up 7 bases, with 11 bases separating them. CDR3 sequence (DNA): TGTGCCAGCAGTCTAACTAAAGGTGGCTACACCTTC. It is translated as CASSLTKGGYTF.

This clonotype occurred many times. The chain combines TRBV11-1 with TRBJ2-3; 7 bases match TRBD2. Unmatched junction bases numbered 11, after V lost 1 base and J lost 4 bases. Germline CDR1 is SGHAT and CDR2 is FQDESV (reference sequence). The CDR3 is 17 amino acids. This chain's CDR3 is CASSLGQGGSGADTQYF. In DNA form, the CDR3 reads TGTGCCAGCAGCTTAGGGCAGGGCGGGAGTGGCGCAGATACGCAGTATTTT. The full variable domain, its missing parts supplied by reference TRBV11-1 and TRBJ2-3, is EAEVAQSPRYKITEKSQAVAFWCDPISGHATLYWYRQILGQGPELLVQFQDESVVDDSQLPKDRFSAERLKGVDSTLKIQPAELGDSAMYLCASSLGQGGSGADTQYFGPGTRLTVL.

For this clonotype: Just one base apart from a much larger clone, this may be a read error. The rearrangement links TRBV7-9 to TRBJ2-2, with D perhaps TRBD2 (6 bases). Looked up from germline, CDR1 is SEHNR and CDR2 is FQNEAQ (reference sequence). CDR3 length equals 13 residues. CDR3 in amino acids: CASSSYEGGELYF. CDR3 nucleotide sequence: TGTGCCAGCAGCTCATACGAGGGCGGGGAGCTGTATTTT.

This clonotype was recorded at least ten times. This chain uses TRBV6-1 with TRBJ2-1; TRBD2 matches 8 bases. Germline CDR1 MNHNS, CDR2 SASEGT. V was clipped by 7 bases and J by 7 bases; unmatched bases: 6. This CDR3 region has 13 residues. In DNA form, the CDR3 reads TGTGCCAGCACCGAACGACTAGCGAATGAGCAGTTCTTC. As protein: CASTERLANEQFF.

The sample holds many counts of this clonotype. V and J are TRBV7-3 and TRBJ2-1; D ambiguous. The CDR3 has 16 amino acids. V dropped 3 bases and J dropped 5 bases, with 17 bases sitting between them. CDR1 and CDR2 (germline): SGHTA, FQGTGA. In DNA, the CDR3 is TGTGCCAGCAGCTTGAAGGTAGCCGCATACAACAATGAGCAGTTCTTC. It encodes CASSLKVAAYNNEQFF.

The sample holds many counts of this clonotype. The rearrangement joins TRBV5-1 to TRBJ2-3; D is possibly TRBD1 (6 bases). The CDR3 extends over 16 amino acids. The V end lost 4 bases, the J end lost 0 bases, and 15 bases lay between the germline ends. Germline V gene sequence: CDR1 SGHRS, CDR2 YFSETQ. In nucleotides, the CDR3 is TGCGCCAGCAGCCAGGGGTCGAGCAGTAGCACAGATACGCAGTATTTT. As protein: CASSQGSSSSTDTQYF.

The sample holds many counts of this clonotype. This chain connects TRBV28 to TRBJ2-7; no clear D gene. This CDR3 region has 14 residues. Germline V CDR1 and CDR2: MDHEN, SYDVKM. Trimming left V 0 bases short and J 4 bases short, with 10 bases between. CDR3 loop: CASSLWQIGYEQYF. In DNA, the CDR3 is TGTGCCAGCAGTTTATGGCAGATCGGTTACGAGCAGTACTTC.

This clonotype was seen many times. The chain is built from TRBV6-1 and TRBJ2-1; D is ambiguous. This CDR3 region has 15 residues. Germline lookup yields CDR1 MNHNS and CDR2 SASEGT. Deletions cut 2 bases from V and 0 bases from J, with 8 bases between. CDR3 residues: CASSEFIGSYNEQFF. The CDR3 DNA sequence: TGTGCCAGCAGTGAATTTATTGGCTCCTACAATGAGCAGTTCTTC.

This clonotype was counted at least ten times. The rearrangement joins TRBV18 to TRBJ2-5; 9 bases are a match to TRBD1. After removal of 5 bases from V and 4 bases from J, the junction contained 5 bases not matched to a gene. This CDR3 has 14 residues. Germline V gives CDR1 KGHSH, CDR2 LQKENI. CDR3 sequence: CASSTGGRRETQYF. The CDR3 DNA reads as TGTGCCAGCTCAACAGGGGGCCGGCGAGAGACCCAGTACTTC.